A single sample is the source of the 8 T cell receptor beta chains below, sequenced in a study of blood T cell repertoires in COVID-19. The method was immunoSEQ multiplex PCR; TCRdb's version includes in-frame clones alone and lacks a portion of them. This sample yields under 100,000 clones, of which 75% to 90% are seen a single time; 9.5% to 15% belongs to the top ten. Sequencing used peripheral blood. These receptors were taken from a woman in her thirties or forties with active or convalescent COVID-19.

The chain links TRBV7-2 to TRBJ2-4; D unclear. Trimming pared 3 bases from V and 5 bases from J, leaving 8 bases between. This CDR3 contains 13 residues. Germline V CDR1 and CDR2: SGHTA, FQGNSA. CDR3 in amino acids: CASSLMAENIQYF. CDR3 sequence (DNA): TGTGCCAGCAGCTTGATGGCAGAAAACATTCAGTACTTC.

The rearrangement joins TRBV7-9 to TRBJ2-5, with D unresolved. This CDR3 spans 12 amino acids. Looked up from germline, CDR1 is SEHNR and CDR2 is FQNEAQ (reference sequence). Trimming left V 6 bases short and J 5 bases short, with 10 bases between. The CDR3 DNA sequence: TGTGCCAGCAGTTCTAGGAGTGAGACCCAGTACTTC. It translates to CASSSRSETQYF.

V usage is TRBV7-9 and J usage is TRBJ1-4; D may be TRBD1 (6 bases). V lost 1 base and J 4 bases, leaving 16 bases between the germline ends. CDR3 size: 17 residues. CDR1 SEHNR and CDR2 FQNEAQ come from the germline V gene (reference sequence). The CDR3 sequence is CASSLGTGLMGNEKLFF. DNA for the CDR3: TGTGCCAGCAGCTTAGGTACAGGGCTGATGGGTAATGAAAAACTGTTTTTT.

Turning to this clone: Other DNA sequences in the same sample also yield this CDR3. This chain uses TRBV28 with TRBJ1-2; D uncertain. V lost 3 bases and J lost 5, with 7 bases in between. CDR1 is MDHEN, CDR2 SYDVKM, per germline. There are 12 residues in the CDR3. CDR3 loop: CASSLGGYGYTF. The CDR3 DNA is TGTGCCAGCAGTTTGGGCGGGTATGGCTACACCTTC.

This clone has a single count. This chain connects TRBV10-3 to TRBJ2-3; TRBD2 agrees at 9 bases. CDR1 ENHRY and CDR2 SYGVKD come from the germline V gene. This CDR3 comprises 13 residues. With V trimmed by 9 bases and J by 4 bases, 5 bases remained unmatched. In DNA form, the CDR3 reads TGTGCCATTAGCGGGAGTGACTCAGATACGCAGTATTTT. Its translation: CAISGSDSDTQYF.

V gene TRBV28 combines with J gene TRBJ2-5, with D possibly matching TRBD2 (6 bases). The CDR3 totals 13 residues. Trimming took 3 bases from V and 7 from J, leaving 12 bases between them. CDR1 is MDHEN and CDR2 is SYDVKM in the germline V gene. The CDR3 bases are TGTGCCAGCAGTTTGGGAGGTGGAGGGACCCAGTACTTC. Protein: CASSLGGGGTQYF.

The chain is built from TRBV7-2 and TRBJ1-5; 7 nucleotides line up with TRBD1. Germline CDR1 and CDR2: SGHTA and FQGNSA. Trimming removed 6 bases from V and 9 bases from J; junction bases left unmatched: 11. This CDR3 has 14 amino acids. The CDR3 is CASSLEGAYSPQHF. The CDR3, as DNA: TGTGCCAGCAGTCTAGAGGGGGCTTATTCGCCCCAGCATTTT. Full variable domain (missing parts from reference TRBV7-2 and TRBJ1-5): GAGVSQSPSNKVTEKGKDVELRCDPISGHTALYWYRQSLGQGLEFLIYFQGNSAPDKSGLPSDRFSAERTGGSVSTLTIQRTQQEDSAVYLCASSLEGAYSPQHFGDGTRLSIL.

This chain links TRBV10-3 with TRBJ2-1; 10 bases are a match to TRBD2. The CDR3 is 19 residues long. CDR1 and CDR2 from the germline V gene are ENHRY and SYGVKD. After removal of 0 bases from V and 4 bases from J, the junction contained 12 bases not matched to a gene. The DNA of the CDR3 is TGTGCCATCAGTGAGTCGGTAGTTCCAGCGGGGGGGCTATACAATGAGCAGTTCTTC. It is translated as CAISESVVPAGGLYNEQFF.